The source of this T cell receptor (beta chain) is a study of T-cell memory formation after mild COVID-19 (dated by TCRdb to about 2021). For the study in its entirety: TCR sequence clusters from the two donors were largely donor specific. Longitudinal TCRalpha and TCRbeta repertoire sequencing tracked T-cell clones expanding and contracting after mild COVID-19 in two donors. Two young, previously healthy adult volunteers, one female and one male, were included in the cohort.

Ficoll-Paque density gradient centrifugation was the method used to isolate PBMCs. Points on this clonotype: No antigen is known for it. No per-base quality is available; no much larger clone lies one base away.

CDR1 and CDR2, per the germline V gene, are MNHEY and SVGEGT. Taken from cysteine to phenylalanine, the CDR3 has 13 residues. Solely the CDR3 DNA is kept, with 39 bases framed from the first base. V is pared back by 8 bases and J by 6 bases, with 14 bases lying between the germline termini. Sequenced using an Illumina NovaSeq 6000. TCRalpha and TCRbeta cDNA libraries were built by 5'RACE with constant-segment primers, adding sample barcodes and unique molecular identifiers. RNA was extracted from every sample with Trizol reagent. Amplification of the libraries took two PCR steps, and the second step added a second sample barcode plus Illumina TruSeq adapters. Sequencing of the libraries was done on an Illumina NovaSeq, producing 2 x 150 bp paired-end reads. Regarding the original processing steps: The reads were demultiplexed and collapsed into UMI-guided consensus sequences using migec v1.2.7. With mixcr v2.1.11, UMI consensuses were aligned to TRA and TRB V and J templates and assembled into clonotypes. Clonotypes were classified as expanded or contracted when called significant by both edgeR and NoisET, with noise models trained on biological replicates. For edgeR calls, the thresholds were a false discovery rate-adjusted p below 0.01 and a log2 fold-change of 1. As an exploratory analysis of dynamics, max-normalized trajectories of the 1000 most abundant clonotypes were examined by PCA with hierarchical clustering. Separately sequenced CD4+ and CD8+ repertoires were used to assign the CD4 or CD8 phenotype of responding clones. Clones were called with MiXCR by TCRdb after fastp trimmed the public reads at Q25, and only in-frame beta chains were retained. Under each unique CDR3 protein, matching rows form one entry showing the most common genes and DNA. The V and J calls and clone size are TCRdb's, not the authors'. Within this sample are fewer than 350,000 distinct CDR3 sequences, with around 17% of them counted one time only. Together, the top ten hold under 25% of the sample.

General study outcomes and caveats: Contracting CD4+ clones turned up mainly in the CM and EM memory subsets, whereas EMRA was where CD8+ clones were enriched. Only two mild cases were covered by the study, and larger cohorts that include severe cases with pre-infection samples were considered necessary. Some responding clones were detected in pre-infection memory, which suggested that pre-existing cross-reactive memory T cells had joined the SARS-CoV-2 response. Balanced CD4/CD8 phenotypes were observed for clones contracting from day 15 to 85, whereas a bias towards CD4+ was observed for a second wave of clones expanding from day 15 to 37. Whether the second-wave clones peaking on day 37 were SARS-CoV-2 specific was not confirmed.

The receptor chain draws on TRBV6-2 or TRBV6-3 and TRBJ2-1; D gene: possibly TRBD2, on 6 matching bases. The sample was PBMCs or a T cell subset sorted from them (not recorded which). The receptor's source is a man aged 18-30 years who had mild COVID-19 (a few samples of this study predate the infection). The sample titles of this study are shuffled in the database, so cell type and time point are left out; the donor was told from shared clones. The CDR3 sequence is CASGLLKSNEQFF. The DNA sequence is TGTGCCAGCGGACTACTAAAGTCCAATGAGCAGTTCTTC.